The clone carrying this T cell receptor (beta chain) was observed many times. The antigen is undetermined. These data originate in a study of CD8 T cells in ankylosing spondylitis. Study results and caveats: Characteristic of ankylosing spondylitis blood, it appeared, was a TCR beta motif comprising several highly homologous variants. As reported, disease-linked clones showed significant enrichment in matched ankylosing spondylitis synovial fluid.

CDR1 is ENHRY, CDR2 SYGVKD, per germline. The CDR3 length is 13 residues. Trimming took off 2 bases at V and 1 base at J, with 5 bases between the two ends. TCRdb reprocessed the 5' RACE reads via MiXCR and lists one record per CDR3 protein. The repertoire holds some 220,000 distinct CDR3 sequences, roughly 8.2% seen once, with roughly 5% in the top ten. This sequence joins TRBV10-3 and TRBJ1-1; D ambiguous. The sample comprised blood, either unsorted or a sorted T cell fraction (not recorded which). The source of this sequence is a female donor with ankylosing spondylitis or in good health (not recorded which). The CDR3 nucleotides are TGTGCCATCAGTGAGACGGAGAACACTGAAGCTTTCTTT. It specifies CAISETENTEAFF.